Listed here are 21 T cell receptor beta chains from one sample, sequenced in a study of T-cell memory formation after mild COVID-19. In TCRdb, the 5' RACE reads were re-called with MiXCR into one record per CDR3 protein. The sample yields more than 200,000 distinct CDR3 sequences, 16% seen once. The sequencing sample was made of PBMCs or a T cell subset sorted from them (not recorded which). The origin of the receptors is a man between 18 and 35 years old who had mild COVID-19 (a few samples of this study predate the infection). Cell type and time point are not known.

CDR3: CSAALPGVRTYEQYV. DNA for the CDR3: TGCAGTGCCGCTCTACCGGGGGTTCGCACCTACGAGCAGTACGTC. V gene TRBV20-1 combines with J gene TRBJ2-7; D might be TRBD2 (6 bases). The V and J ends lost 6 bases and 2 bases respectively, with 20 bases between them. CDR3 length: 15 residues. Germline V CDR1 and CDR2: DFQATT, SNEGSKA (reference sequence).

This clonotype has only one observation. CDR3 in amino acids: CASSRTPVVASGNTIYF. As DNA, the CDR3 is TGCGCCAGCAGCCGAACTCCGGTGGTGGCCTCTGGAAACACCATATATTTT. This chain links TRBV4-1 with TRBJ1-3; D is uncertain. The CDR3 is made up of 17 amino acids. V lost 4 bases and J lost 0, with 16 bases in between. From germline, CDR1 is MGHRA and CDR2 YSYEKL.

This chain links TRBV7-9 with TRBJ1-2; the match to TRBD1 covers 9 bases. CDR1 and CDR2 (germline): SEHNR, FQNEAQ (reference sequence). CDR3 length equals 15 residues. V lost 5 bases and J lost 1; bases outside the gene matches: 5. For the CDR3, the DNA is TGTGCCAGCAGCCCTGGACAGGGGTATAACTATGGCTACACCTTC. This codes for CASSPGQGYNYGYTF.

This clonotype was counted only a few times. V and J are TRBV7-2 and TRBJ2-7; D unresolved. Between the trimmed V and J ends, which lost 3 bases and 3 bases, there was a span of 9 bases. This CDR3 spans 13 amino acids. Per the germline V gene, CDR1 is SGHTA and CDR2 is FQGNSA. CDR3 amino acids: CASSFYGYYEQYF. CDR3 DNA: TGTGCCAGCAGCTTTTACGGATACTACGAGCAGTACTTC.

The rearrangement links TRBV7-2 to TRBJ2-1; no reliable D call. The germline gives CDR1 SGHTA, CDR2 FQGNSA. The CDR3 extends over 11 amino acids. Between the trimmed V and J ends, which lost 5 bases and 12 bases, there was a span of 11 bases. CDR3 loop: CASSPTTRQFF. As DNA, the CDR3 is TGTGCCAGCAGCCCGACGACACGGCAGTTCTTC.

Only a few counts were recorded for this clonotype. J is TRBJ1-5 and V is TRBV24-1; possibly TRBD1 for D (5 bases). Germline CDR1 reads KGHDR; CDR2 reads SFDVKD. V was clipped by 9 bases and J by 2 bases, with 13 bases between them. The CDR3 runs to 14 residues. CDR3 sequence reads: CATAPGDGNQPQHF. Here the CDR3 DNA reads TGTGCCACCGCTCCCGGGGACGGCAATCAGCCCCAGCATTTT.

The CDR3 DNA follows: TGTGCCAGCAGCCAGACCTATGGCTACACCTTC. Its translation: CASSQTYGYTF. The chain uses TRBV6-2 or TRBV6-3 and TRBJ1-2; no clear D. Trimming shortened V by 6 bases and J by 4 bases, and 6 bases separated the two germline ends. The CDR3 is 11 amino acids. Germline V gene data show CDR1 as MNHEY and CDR2 as SVGEGT.

At least ten counts were recorded for this clonotype. The chain recombines TRBV7-3 with TRBJ1-5, with D perhaps TRBD1 (5 bases). The ends were cut back, 2 bases at V and 3 bases at J, with 11 bases in the middle. Germline CDR1 reads SGHTA; CDR2 reads FQGTGA. The CDR3 contains 15 residues. The CDR3 bases are TGTGCCAGCAGCTTATTACCCGGGGCCAATCAGCCCCAGCATTTT. This sequence encodes CASSLLPGANQPQHF.

The V gene is TRBV5-1, the J gene TRBJ1-5, with D maybe TRBD1 (5 bases). Germline loops: CDR1 SGHRS, CDR2 YFSETQ. The CDR3 is 15 amino acids. Trimming took off 4 bases at V and 4 bases at J, with 15 bases between the two ends. The CDR3 coding sequence is TGCGCCAGCAGCCCTGTGGCAGGGAAGAATCAGCCCCAGCATTTT. It translates to CASSPVAGKNQPQHF.

The sample holds a few counts of this clonotype. The genes are TRBV6-5 and TRBJ1-3; D is uncertain. V gave up 5 bases and J gave up 2 bases, with 10 bases separating them. CDR3 length equals 14 residues. Per germline, CDR1 MNHEY and CDR2 SVGAGI. CDR3 in DNA: TGTGCCAGCAGTACCCGGGTTCCTGGAAACACCATATATTTT. It yields the protein CASSTRVPGNTIYF.

This clonotype has ten or more counts. The rearrangement joins TRBV7-9 to TRBJ2-3; D unclear. V dropped 4 bases and J dropped 6 bases, with 8 bases sitting between them. The CDR3 sequence is 12 residues long. The germline gives CDR1 SEHNR, CDR2 FQNEAQ (reference sequence). DNA of the CDR3: TGTGCCAGCAGCTCCCAGATGGATACGCAGTATTTT. Its protein is CASSSQMDTQYF.

The CDR3 is CASRGGSWANVLTF. CDR3 DNA sequence: TGTGCCAGCAGAGGGGGTTCCTGGGCCAACGTCCTGACTTTC. The chain has TRBV2 and TRBJ2-6; tentative D call: TRBD1 (6 bases). Germline CDR1 and CDR2: SNHLY and FYNNEI. This CDR3 has 14 amino acids. V shed 6 bases and J shed 5 bases, with 11 bases lying between them. The whole variable domain, remainder taken from reference TRBV2 and TRBJ2-6, is EPEVTQTPSHQVTQMGQEVILRCVPISNHLYFYWYRQILGQKVEFLVSFYNNEISEKSEIFDDQFSVERPDGSNFTLKIRSTKLEDSAMYFCASRGGSWANVLTFGAGSRLTVL.

This clonotype was counted at least ten times. This sequence joins TRBV5-1 and TRBJ2-5; D remains ambiguous. This CDR3 is built from 12 residues. CDR1 is SGHRS and CDR2 is YFSETQ in the germline V gene. Deletions cut 4 bases from V and 5 bases from J, with 9 bases between. CDR3 nucleotide sequence: TGCGCCAGCAGCGAAGGCCTCGAGACCCAGTACTTC. Translating gives CASSEGLETQYF.

This sequence joins TRBV7-2 and TRBJ1-1, with a tentative D call TRBD1 (5 bases). The V gene's germline CDR1 is SGHTA and CDR2 FQGNSA. CDR3 length: 13 residues. Trimming left V 7 bases short and J 3 bases short, with 12 bases between. In DNA, the CDR3 is TGTGCCAGCACCTTGTTAGGGGACACTGAAGCTTTCTTT. This sequence encodes CASTLLGDTEAFF.

The J gene is TRBJ2-3, the V gene TRBV6-6; the D gene is possibly TRBD1 (5 bases). The length of the CDR3 is 16 residues. Trimming left V 2 bases short and J 7 bases short, with 19 bases between. Germline values: CDR1 MNHNY, CDR2 SVGAGI (reference sequence). The CDR3 DNA reads as TGTGCCAGCAGTTACCCTTATAGGGGCCTCGGTAATACGCAGTATTTT. Amino acid sequence: CASSYPYRGLGNTQYF.

This clonotype was seen more than once but under ten times. The chain couples TRBV10-3 to TRBJ1-1, with D uncertain. The V and J ends lost 8 bases and 0 bases respectively, with 7 bases between them. This CDR3 has 12 amino acids. Germline-derived CDR1 and CDR2 are ENHRY and SYGVKD. CDR3 loop: CAIGGVNTEAFF. CDR3 nucleotide sequence: TGTGCCATCGGAGGCGTGAACACTGAAGCTTTCTTT.

This clonotype was detected many times. This chain joins TRBV3-1 and TRBJ1-6; D is ambiguous. Per germline, CDR1 LGHDT and CDR2 YNNKEL (reference sequence). The CDR3 has 14 residues. The ends were cut back, 3 bases at V and 10 bases at J, with 13 bases in the middle. This chain's CDR3 is CASSQGGKDSPLHF. CDR3 sequence (DNA): TGTGCCAGCAGCCAGGGCGGCAAGGACTCACCCCTCCACTTT.

The gene calls are TRBV6-2 or TRBV6-3 and TRBJ2-3, with 9 bases lining up with TRBD1. The length of the CDR3 is 15 residues. Germline V CDR1 and CDR2: MNHEY, SVGEGT. J gave up 5 bases and V 4 bases, and 7 bases lay outside the gene matches. This CDR3 is CASSFRTGDGDTQYF. Here the CDR3 DNA reads TGTGCCAGCAGTTTCAGGACAGGGGACGGAGATACGCAGTATTTT.

This clonotype has just a few counts. This chain joins TRBV5-1 and TRBJ2-3; the D gene is possibly TRBD1 (7 bases). Germline lookup yields CDR1 SGHRS and CDR2 YFSETQ. V was shortened by 4 bases and J by 3 bases, with 18 bases between the two germline ends. This CDR3 contains 16 residues. This CDR3 is CASSAWDRGGTDTQYF. Here the CDR3 DNA reads TGCGCCAGCAGCGCCTGGGACAGAGGGGGGACAGATACGCAGTATTTT.

Here the CDR3 reads CAINRLAGVQQYF. The DNA for the CDR3 is TGTGCCATCAACCGACTAGCGGGGGTTCAGCAGTACTTC. The chain joins TRBV6-2 or TRBV6-3 to TRBJ2-7; 12 nucleotides agree with TRBD2. CDR3 length: 13 residues. With 10 bases clipped from V and 8 bases from J, the junction kept 9 bases outside the gene matches. Per germline, CDR1 MNHEY and CDR2 SVGEGT.

The table lists this clonotype with a few counts. J is TRBJ2-4 and V is TRBV28; D remains unclear. The germline gives CDR1 MDHEN, CDR2 SYDVKM. This CDR3 has 14 residues. Deletions cut 5 bases from V and 6 bases from J, with 14 bases between. The CDR3: CASSQPTFGNIQYF. The CDR3 coding sequence is TGTGCCAGCAGTCAGCCGACCTTTGGAAACATTCAGTACTTC.